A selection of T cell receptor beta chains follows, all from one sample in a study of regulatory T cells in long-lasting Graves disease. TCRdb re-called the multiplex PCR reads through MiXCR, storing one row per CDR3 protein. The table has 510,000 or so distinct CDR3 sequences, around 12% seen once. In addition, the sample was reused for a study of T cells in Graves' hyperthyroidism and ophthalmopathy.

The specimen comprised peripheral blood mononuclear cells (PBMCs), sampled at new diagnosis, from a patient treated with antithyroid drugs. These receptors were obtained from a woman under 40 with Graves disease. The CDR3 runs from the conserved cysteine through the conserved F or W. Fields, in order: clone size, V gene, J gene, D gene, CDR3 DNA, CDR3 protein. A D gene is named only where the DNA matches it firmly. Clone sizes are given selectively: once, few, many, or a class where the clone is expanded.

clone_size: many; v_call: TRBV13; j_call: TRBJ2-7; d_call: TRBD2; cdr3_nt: TGTGCCAGCAGACCAACTAGCGGGAGCTTGAACGAGCAGTACTTC; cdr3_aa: CASRPTSGSLNEQYF
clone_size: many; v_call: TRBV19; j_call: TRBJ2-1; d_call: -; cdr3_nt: TGTGCCAGTAGTATAACACTAGGAGGGTACAATGAGCAGTTCTTC; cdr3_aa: CASSITLGGYNEQFF
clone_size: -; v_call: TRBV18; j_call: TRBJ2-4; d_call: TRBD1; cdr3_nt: TGTGCCAGCTCGACCGGGACAGGGATGGACATTCAGTACTTC; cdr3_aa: CASSTGTGMDIQYF
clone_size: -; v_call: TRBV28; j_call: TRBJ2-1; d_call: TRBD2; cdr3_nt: TGTGCCAGCAGTTTAAGGACTAGCGGGAGCAATGAGCAGTTCTTC; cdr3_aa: CASSLRTSGSNEQFF
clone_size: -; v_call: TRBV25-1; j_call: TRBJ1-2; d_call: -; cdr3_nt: TGTGCCAGCAGTGAACCCGCTTCCTATGGCTACACCTTC; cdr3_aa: CASSEPASYGYTF
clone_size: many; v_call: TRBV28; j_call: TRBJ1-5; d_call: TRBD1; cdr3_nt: TGTGCCAGCAGTTTATGGACAGGGGGCCGTCAGCCCCAGCATTTT; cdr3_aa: CASSLWTGGRQPQHF
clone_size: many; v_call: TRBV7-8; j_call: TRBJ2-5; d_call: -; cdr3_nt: TGTGCCAGCAGCTTAGCGCCTTGGGTCACCCCAAGGGGAGAGACCCAGTACTTC; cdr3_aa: CASSLAPWVTPRGETQYF
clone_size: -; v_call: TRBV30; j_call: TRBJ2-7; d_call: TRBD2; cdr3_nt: TGTGCCTGGAGTGTATTCCATAGCGGGAGGTACGAGCAGTACTTC; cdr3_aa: CAWSVFHSGRYEQYF
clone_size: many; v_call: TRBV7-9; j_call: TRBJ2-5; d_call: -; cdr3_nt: TGTGCCAGCAGCCCAAGGGGGGCAGAGACCCAGTACTTC; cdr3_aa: CASSPRGAETQYF
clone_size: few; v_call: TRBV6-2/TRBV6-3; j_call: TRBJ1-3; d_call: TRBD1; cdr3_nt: TGTGCCAGCAGTCAAGACAGGGAGGACAGAAACACCATATATTTT; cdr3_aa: CASSQDREDRNTIYF
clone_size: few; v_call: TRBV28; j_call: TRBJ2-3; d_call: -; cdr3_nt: TGTGCCAGTCTCGAACAGAGTAGCACAGATACGCAGTATTTT; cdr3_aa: CASLEQSSTDTQYF
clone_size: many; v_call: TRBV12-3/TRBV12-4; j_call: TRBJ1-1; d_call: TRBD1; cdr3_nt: TGTGCCAGCAGGTACCGGGACAGGGTTTTCACTGAAGCTTTCTTT; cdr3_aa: CASRYRDRVFTEAFF
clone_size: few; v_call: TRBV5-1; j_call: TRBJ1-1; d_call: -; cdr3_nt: TGCGCCAGCAGCTTTTCGGGGGGCGTGGACACTGAAGCTTTCTTT; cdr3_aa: CASSFSGGVDTEAFF
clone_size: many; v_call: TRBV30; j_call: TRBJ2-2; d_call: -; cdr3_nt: TGTGCCTGGAGTGTAGATCTGCTGCGGAACACCGGGGAGCTGTTTTTT; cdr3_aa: CAWSVDLLRNTGELFF
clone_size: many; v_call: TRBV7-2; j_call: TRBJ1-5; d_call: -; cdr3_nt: TGTGCCAGCAGCTTAGTGAACAGGGTTGGCAATCAGCCCCAGCATTTT; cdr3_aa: CASSLVNRVGNQPQHF
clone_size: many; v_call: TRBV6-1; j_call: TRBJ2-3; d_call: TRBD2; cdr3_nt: TGTGCCAGCAGTCCACGACTAGCGGACACAGATACGCAGTATTTT; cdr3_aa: CASSPRLADTDTQYF
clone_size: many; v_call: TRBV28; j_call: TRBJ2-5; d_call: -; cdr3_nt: TGTGCCAGCAGTTTAGCGGTCTCGGGGGTCCAAGAGACCCAGTACTTC; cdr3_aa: CASSLAVSGVQETQYF
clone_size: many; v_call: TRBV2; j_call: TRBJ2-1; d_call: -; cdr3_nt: TGTGCCAGCAGTGATATTGATGAGCAGTTCTTC; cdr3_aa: CASSDIDEQFF
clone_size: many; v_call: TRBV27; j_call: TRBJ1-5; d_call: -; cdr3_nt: TGTGCCAGCAGTTTATTCGGGACCAATCAGCCCCAGCATTTT; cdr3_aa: CASSLFGTNQPQHF
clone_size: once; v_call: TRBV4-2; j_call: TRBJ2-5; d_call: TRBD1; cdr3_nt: TGTGCCAGCAGCCAAGCCGCGGGACAGGGGGCTTGGGAGACCCAGTACTTC; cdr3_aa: CASSQAAGQGAWETQYF
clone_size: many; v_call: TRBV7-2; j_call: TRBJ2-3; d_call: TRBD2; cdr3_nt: TGTGCCAGCAGCCCTATTAGCGGGAGGCCTAGCACAGATACGCAGTATTTT; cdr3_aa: CASSPISGRPSTDTQYF
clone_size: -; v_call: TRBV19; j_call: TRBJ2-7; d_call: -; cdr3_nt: TGTGCCAGTAGTATCAAACAGGGTCTCTACGAGCAGTACTTC; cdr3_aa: CASSIKQGLYEQYF
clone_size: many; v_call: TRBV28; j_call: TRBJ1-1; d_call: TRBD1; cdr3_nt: TGTGCCAGCAGTTTGACAGGGGCGAGGACTGAAGCTTTCTTT; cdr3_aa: CASSLTGARTEAFF
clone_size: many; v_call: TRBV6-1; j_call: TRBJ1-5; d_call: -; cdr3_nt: TGTGCCAGCACAAAGGGGGGGTATCAGCCCCAGCATTTT; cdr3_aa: CASTKGGYQPQHF
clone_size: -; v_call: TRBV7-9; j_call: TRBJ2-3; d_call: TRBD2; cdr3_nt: TGTGCCAGCAGCCTACGACAGGGTAGCGGGAGGTCAGATACGCAGTATTTT; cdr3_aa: CASSLRQGSGRSDTQYF
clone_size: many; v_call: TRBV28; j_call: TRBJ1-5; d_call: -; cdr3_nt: TGTGCCAGCAGTTTATTAGATCAGCCCCAGCATTTT; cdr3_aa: CASSLLDQPQHF
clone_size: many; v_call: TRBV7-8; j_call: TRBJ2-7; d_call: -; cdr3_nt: TGTGCCAGCAGCTTAAACAGGGACGAGCAGTACTTC; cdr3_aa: CASSLNRDEQYF
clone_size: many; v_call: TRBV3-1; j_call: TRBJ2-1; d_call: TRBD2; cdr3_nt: TGTGCCAGCAGCCACGGCGGAGGACTAGCGGGAGTCAATGAGCAGTTCTTC; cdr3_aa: CASSHGGGLAGVNEQFF
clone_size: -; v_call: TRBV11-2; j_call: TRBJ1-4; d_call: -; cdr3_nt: TGTGCCAGCAGCTTCGGGGCCCCTAATGAAAAACTGTTTTTT; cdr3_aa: CASSFGAPNEKLFF
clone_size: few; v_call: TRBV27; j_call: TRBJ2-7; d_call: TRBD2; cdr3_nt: TGTGCCAGCAGTTTATTCCCGGGACTAGACTACGAGCAGTACTTC; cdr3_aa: CASSLFPGLDYEQYF